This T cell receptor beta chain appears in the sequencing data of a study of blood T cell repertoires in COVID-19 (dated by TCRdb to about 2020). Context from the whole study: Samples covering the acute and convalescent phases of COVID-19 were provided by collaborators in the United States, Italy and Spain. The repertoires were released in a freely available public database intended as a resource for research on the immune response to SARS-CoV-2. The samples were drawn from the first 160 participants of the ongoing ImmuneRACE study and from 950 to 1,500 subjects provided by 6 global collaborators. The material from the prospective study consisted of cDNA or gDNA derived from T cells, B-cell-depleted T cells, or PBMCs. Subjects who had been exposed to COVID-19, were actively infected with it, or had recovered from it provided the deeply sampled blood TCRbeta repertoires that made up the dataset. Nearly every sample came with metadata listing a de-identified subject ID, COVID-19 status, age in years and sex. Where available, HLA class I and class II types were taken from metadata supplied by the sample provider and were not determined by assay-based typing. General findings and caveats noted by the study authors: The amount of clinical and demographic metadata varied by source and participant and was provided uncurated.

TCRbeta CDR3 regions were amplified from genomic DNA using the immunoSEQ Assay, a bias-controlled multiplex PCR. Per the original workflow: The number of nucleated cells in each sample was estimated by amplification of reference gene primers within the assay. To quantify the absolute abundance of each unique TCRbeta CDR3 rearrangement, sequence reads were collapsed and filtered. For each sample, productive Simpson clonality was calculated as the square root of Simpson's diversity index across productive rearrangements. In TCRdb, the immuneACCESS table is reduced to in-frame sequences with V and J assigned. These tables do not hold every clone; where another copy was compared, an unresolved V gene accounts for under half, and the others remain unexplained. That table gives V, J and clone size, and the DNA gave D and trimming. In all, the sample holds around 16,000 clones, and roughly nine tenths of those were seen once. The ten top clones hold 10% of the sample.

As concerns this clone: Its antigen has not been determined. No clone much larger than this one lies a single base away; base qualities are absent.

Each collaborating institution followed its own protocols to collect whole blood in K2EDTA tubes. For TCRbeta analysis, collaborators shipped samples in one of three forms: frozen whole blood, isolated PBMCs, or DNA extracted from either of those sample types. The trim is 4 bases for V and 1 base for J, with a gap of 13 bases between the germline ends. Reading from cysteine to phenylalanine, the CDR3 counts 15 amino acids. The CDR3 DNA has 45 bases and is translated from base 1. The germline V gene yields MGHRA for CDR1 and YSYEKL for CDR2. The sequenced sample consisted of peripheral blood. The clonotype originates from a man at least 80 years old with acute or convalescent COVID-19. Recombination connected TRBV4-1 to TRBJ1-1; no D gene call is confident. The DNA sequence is TGCGCCAGCAGCCCGGGTCAAGGAGCGAACACTGAAGCTTTCTTT. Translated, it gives CASSPGQGANTEAFF.